This TCR beta chain was profiled in a study of identical twins. This CDR3 is built from 14 residues. Germline V gene data show CDR1 as MNHEY and CDR2 as SMNVEV (reference sequence). The V and J ends lost 5 bases and 8 bases respectively, with 16 bases between them. This clonotype has only a few counts. TCRdb re-called the 5' RACE reads with MiXCR, one entry per CDR3 protein. The table has about 790,000 distinct CDR3 sequences, over 15% seen once; the top ten hold over 10%. These data were also reused for a study on T cells expressing NK-cell markers.

The genes are TRBV27 and TRBJ2-1; D call uncertain. This clonotype was obtained from a woman aged 18-35 years in good health. Sequencing input: PBMCs. The CDR3 here is CASSTDSRPYEQFF. For the CDR3, the DNA is TGTGCCAGCAGTACTGACTCCCGGCCGTATGAGCAGTTCTTC.